This is a list of T cell receptor beta chains from one sample in a study of T cells in Graves' hyperthyroidism and ophthalmopathy. MiXCR, run by TCRdb on the multiplex PCR reads, gives a single entry per CDR3 protein. The sample lists over 500,000 distinct CDR3 sequences; about 46% were seen once. The sequencing input was peripheral blood or thyroid tissue (not recorded which). These receptors originate from an adult woman with Graves' disease, either hyperthyroidism or ophthalmopathy (not recorded which). CDR3s include the opening cysteine and the closing phenylalanine or tryptophan. A D gene is named only where the DNA matches it firmly. Clone size is given for some rows only: seen once, a few or many times, or a class if the clone is expanded.

v_gene: TRBV5-4
abundance: NA
len: 15
j_gene: TRBJ1-6
d_gene: NA
CDR3aa: CASSFAGGRDSPLHF
CDR3nt: TGTGCCAGCAGCTTCGCGGGGGGCAGGGATTCACCCCTCCACTTT

v_gene: TRBV20-1
abundance: many
len: 13
j_gene: TRBJ1-2
d_gene: NA
CDR3aa: CSASSRGAYGYTF
CDR3nt: TGCAGTGCTAGTTCTCGGGGGGCATATGGCTACACCTTC

v_gene: TRBV20-1
abundance: few
len: 13
j_gene: TRBJ2-7
d_gene: NA
CDR3aa: CSANRDNSYEQYF
CDR3nt: TGCAGTGCCAACCGGGACAACTCCTACGAGCAGTACTTC

v_gene: TRBV11-3
abundance: NA
len: 15
j_gene: TRBJ1-2
d_gene: NA
CDR3aa: CASSYRALTNYGYTF
CDR3nt: TGTGCCAGCAGCTACCGGGCCCTAACTAACTATGGCTACACCTTC

v_gene: TRBV29-1
abundance: many
len: 12
j_gene: TRBJ1-3
d_gene: NA
CDR3aa: CSVEDGGNTIYF
CDR3nt: TGCAGCGTTGAGGATGGGGGAAACACCATATATTTT

v_gene: TRBV10-3
abundance: few
len: 12
j_gene: TRBJ2-3
d_gene: NA
CDR3aa: CAISAGTDTQYF
CDR3nt: TGTGCCATCAGTGCTGGCACAGATACGCAGTATTTT

v_gene: TRBV29-1
abundance: NA
len: 14
j_gene: TRBJ2-2
d_gene: NA
CDR3aa: CSVVTGGVVAELFF
CDR3nt: TGCAGCGTTGTGACAGGAGGGGTTGTTGCGGAGCTGTTTTTT

v_gene: TRBV4-1
abundance: NA
len: 16
j_gene: TRBJ1-5
d_gene: NA
CDR3aa: CASSQVWGIKWQPQHF
CDR3nt: TGCGCCAGCAGCCAAGTGTGGGGAATAAAGTGGCAGCCCCAGCATTTT

v_gene: TRBV6-2/TRBV6-3
abundance: many
len: 15
j_gene: TRBJ2-5
d_gene: TRBD2
CDR3aa: CASSYAGLGRETQYF
CDR3nt: TGTGCCAGCAGTTACGCTGGACTAGGTAGAGAGACCCAGTACTTC

v_gene: TRBV9
abundance: few
len: 15
j_gene: TRBJ2-5
d_gene: TRBD1
CDR3aa: CASSGEGQGLETQYF
CDR3nt: TGTGCCAGCAGCGGAGAAGGACAGGGTTTAGAGACCCAGTACTTC

v_gene: TRBV11-2
abundance: many
len: 15
j_gene: TRBJ2-7
d_gene: NA
CDR3aa: CASSPTTYFGYEQYF
CDR3nt: TGTGCCAGCAGCCCGACGACGTATTTCGGCTACGAGCAGTACTTC

v_gene: TRBV7-2
abundance: NA
len: 16
j_gene: TRBJ2-5
d_gene: TRBD2
CDR3aa: CASSLVGLIYQETQYF
CDR3nt: TGTGCCAGCAGCTTAGTGGGACTAATTTACCAAGAGACCCAGTACTTC

v_gene: TRBV6-5
abundance: NA
len: 13
j_gene: TRBJ1-6
d_gene: NA
CDR3aa: CASSYDSDSPLHF
CDR3nt: TGTGCCAGCAGTTATGACAGCGACTCACCCCTCCACTTT

v_gene: TRBV2
abundance: NA
len: 14
j_gene: TRBJ1-5
d_gene: NA
CDR3aa: CASKEGRGQETQHF
CDR3nt: TGTGCCAGCAAAGAAGGCAGGGGACAAGAGACCCAGCATTTT

v_gene: TRBV7-9
abundance: NA
len: 15
j_gene: TRBJ1-1
d_gene: NA
CDR3aa: CASSKLQRTNTEAFF
CDR3nt: TGTGCCAGCAGTAAATTACAGAGAACCAACACTGAAGCTTTCTTT

v_gene: TRBV19
abundance: many
len: 13
j_gene: TRBJ2-5
d_gene: NA
CDR3aa: CASSMSRGKTQYF
CDR3nt: TGTGCCAGTAGTATGAGCAGGGGAAAGACCCAGTACTTC

v_gene: TRBV5-1
abundance: many
len: 15
j_gene: TRBJ1-3
d_gene: TRBD1
CDR3aa: CASSLEGASGNTIYF
CDR3nt: TGCGCCAGCAGCTTGGAGGGGGCGTCGGGAAACACCATATATTTT

v_gene: TRBV7-3
abundance: few
len: 17
j_gene: TRBJ2-7
d_gene: NA
CDR3aa: CASSLSMVAGSSYEQYF
CDR3nt: TGTGCCAGCAGCTTAAGTATGGTGGCGGGAAGTTCCTACGAGCAGTACTTC

v_gene: TRBV7-2
abundance: many
len: 17
j_gene: TRBJ1-5
d_gene: NA
CDR3aa: CASSSNGGGSSNQPQHF
CDR3nt: TGTGCCAGCAGCTCGAACGGGGGGGGCTCGAGCAATCAGCCCCAGCATTTT

v_gene: TRBV9
abundance: NA
len: 13
j_gene: TRBJ1-6
d_gene: NA
CDR3aa: CASSVAGGSPLHF
CDR3nt: TGTGCCAGCAGCGTAGCCGGGGGTTCACCCCTCCACTTT

v_gene: TRBV6-6
abundance: many
len: 15
j_gene: TRBJ1-2
d_gene: TRBD1
CDR3aa: CASSYSTGGNYGYTF
CDR3nt: TGTGCCAGCAGTTACTCGACAGGGGGTAACTATGGCTACACCTTC

v_gene: TRBV2
abundance: NA
len: 14
j_gene: TRBJ1-5
d_gene: TRBD1
CDR3aa: CASNIGQGVQPQHF
CDR3nt: TGTGCCAGCAATATCGGACAGGGGGTCCAGCCCCAGCATTTT

v_gene: TRBV7-8
abundance: few
len: 14
j_gene: TRBJ2-7
d_gene: TRBD1
CDR3aa: CASGDRDPSYEQYF
CDR3nt: TGTGCCAGCGGAGACAGGGACCCCTCCTACGAGCAGTACTTC

v_gene: TRBV27
abundance: once
len: 15
j_gene: TRBJ1-5
d_gene: NA
CDR3aa: CASSYKGRSNQPQHF
CDR3nt: TGTGCCAGCAGTTATAAGGGGAGGAGCAATCAGCCCCAGCATTTT

v_gene: TRBV20-1
abundance: NA
len: 15
j_gene: TRBJ2-2
d_gene: NA
CDR3aa: CSASPPYKDTGELFF
CDR3nt: TGCAGTGCTAGCCCCCCTTACAAAGACACCGGGGAGCTGTTTTTT

v_gene: TRBV7-8
abundance: many
len: 13
j_gene: TRBJ1-6
d_gene: NA
CDR3aa: CASNLVGGSPLHF
CDR3nt: TGTGCCAGCAACTTAGTTGGGGGGTCACCCCTCCACTTT

v_gene: TRBV14
abundance: NA
len: 16
j_gene: TRBJ2-6
d_gene: TRBD1
CDR3aa: CATRTQGDSGANVLTF
CDR3nt: TGTGCCACCCGGACCCAGGGGGATTCTGGGGCCAACGTCCTGACTTTC

v_gene: TRBV2
abundance: many
len: 13
j_gene: TRBJ2-5
d_gene: NA
CDR3aa: CASGLARGETQYF
CDR3nt: TGTGCCAGCGGATTGGCGAGGGGAGAGACCCAGTACTTC

v_gene: TRBV11-2
abundance: many
len: 16
j_gene: TRBJ2-2
d_gene: NA
CDR3aa: CASSPSWGVGTGELFF
CDR3nt: TGTGCCAGCAGCCCCAGTTGGGGAGTAGGGACCGGGGAGCTGTTTTTT

v_gene: TRBV15
abundance: few
len: 15
j_gene: TRBJ1-6
d_gene: NA
CDR3aa: CATSREAVGDSPLHF
CDR3nt: TGTGCCACCAGCAGAGAGGCTGTAGGGGATTCACCCCTCCACTTT

v_gene: TRBV20-1
abundance: NA
len: 14
j_gene: TRBJ1-5
d_gene: NA
CDR3aa: CSADKGGGEETQHF
CDR3nt: TGCAGTGCTGATAAGGGGGGAGGGGAAGAGACCCAGCATTTT

v_gene: TRBV20-1
abundance: NA
len: 14
j_gene: TRBJ1-5
d_gene: TRBD1
CDR3aa: CSARLGTGGQPQHF
CDR3nt: TGCAGTGCTAGACTCGGGACAGGGGGCCAGCCCCAGCATTTT

v_gene: TRBV7-9
abundance: many
len: 15
j_gene: TRBJ1-4
d_gene: NA
CDR3aa: CASSFLSDTNEKLFF
CDR3nt: TGTGCCAGCAGCTTCCTCAGTGATACGAATGAAAAACTGTTTTTT

v_gene: TRBV12-3/TRBV12-4
abundance: many
len: 12
j_gene: TRBJ1-1
d_gene: TRBD1
CDR3aa: CASSTRRGRAFF
CDR3nt: TGTGCCAGCAGTACCCGGAGGGGGCGAGCTTTCTTT

v_gene: TRBV7-9
abundance: NA
len: 15
j_gene: TRBJ2-5
d_gene: TRBD1
CDR3aa: CASSFGQGGTDTQYF
CDR3nt: TGTGCCAGCAGCTTCGGACAGGGTGGGACAGATACGCAGTACTTC

v_gene: TRBV24-1
abundance: NA
len: 14
j_gene: TRBJ1-2
d_gene: NA
CDR3aa: CATSDKLGLHGYTF
CDR3nt: TGTGCCACCAGTGATAAACTGGGTTTGCATGGCTACACCTTC

v_gene: TRBV7-2
abundance: NA
len: 17
j_gene: TRBJ2-7
d_gene: NA
CDR3aa: CASSLDGVEGGFYEQYF
CDR3nt: TGTGCCAGCAGCTTAGATGGCGTGGAGGGCGGATTCTACGAGCAGTACTTC

v_gene: TRBV12-3/TRBV12-4
abundance: NA
len: 13
j_gene: TRBJ1-2
d_gene: NA
CDR3aa: CASSPGTFYGYTF
CDR3nt: TGTGCCAGCAGTCCGGGGACGTTCTATGGCTACACCTTC

v_gene: TRBV29-1
abundance: NA
len: 13
j_gene: TRBJ2-1
d_gene: NA
CDR3aa: CSVEPAGESEQFF
CDR3nt: TGCAGCGTTGAACCTGCAGGGGAGAGTGAGCAGTTCTTC

v_gene: TRBV15
abundance: NA
len: 16
j_gene: TRBJ1-1
d_gene: TRBD1
CDR3aa: CATSSGTAQMNTEAFF
CDR3nt: TGTGCCACCAGCAGCGGGACAGCCCAAATGAACACTGAAGCTTTCTTT

v_gene: TRBV7-2
abundance: many
len: 13
j_gene: TRBJ1-2
d_gene: NA
CDR3aa: CASTPNANYGYTF
CDR3nt: TGTGCCAGCACCCCCAACGCTAACTATGGCTACACCTTC

v_gene: TRBV7-2
abundance: NA
len: 16
j_gene: TRBJ2-7
d_gene: TRBD1
CDR3aa: CASSLVGTGPLGEQYF
CDR3nt: TGTGCCAGCAGCTTAGTGGGGACAGGACCGCTGGGGGAGCAGTACTTC

v_gene: TRBV7-6
abundance: many
len: 18
j_gene: TRBJ2-5
d_gene: TRBD2
CDR3aa: CASSAGTHPGGDQETQYF
CDR3nt: TGTGCCAGCAGCGCCGGGACTCACCCCGGGGGGGACCAAGAGACCCAGTACTTC

v_gene: TRBV7-2
abundance: once
len: 15
j_gene: TRBJ2-2
d_gene: NA
CDR3aa: CASRRGTLGTGELFF
CDR3nt: TGTGCCAGCAGGCGCGGGACTCTGGGCACCGGGGAGCTGTTTTTT

v_gene: TRBV7-2
abundance: NA
len: 17
j_gene: TRBJ1-5
d_gene: NA
CDR3aa: CASSFGTRGVGNQPQHF
CDR3nt: TGTGCCAGCAGCTTCGGGACACGAGGGGTTGGCAATCAGCCCCAGCATTTT

v_gene: TRBV12-3/TRBV12-4
abundance: many
len: 13
j_gene: TRBJ1-1
d_gene: NA
CDR3aa: CASSFNGNTEAFF
CDR3nt: TGCGCCAGCAGCTTCAATGGGAACACTGAAGCTTTCTTT

v_gene: TRBV20-1
abundance: once
len: 13
j_gene: TRBJ1-6
d_gene: NA
CDR3aa: CSAIKAGNSPLHF
CDR3nt: TGCAGTGCTATTAAGGCAGGGAATTCACCCCTCCACTTT

v_gene: TRBV7-8
abundance: NA
len: 14
j_gene: TRBJ1-2
d_gene: NA
CDR3aa: CASSQDNSRGGYTF
CDR3nt: TGTGCCAGCAGCCAAGATAACTCTAGAGGGGGCTACACCTTC

v_gene: TRBV2
abundance: few
len: 12
j_gene: TRBJ2-7
d_gene: NA
CDR3aa: CASTDSSYEQYF
CDR3nt: TGTGCCAGCACGGACAGCTCCTACGAGCAGTACTTC

v_gene: TRBV2
abundance: NA
len: 15
j_gene: TRBJ2-5
d_gene: TRBD2
CDR3aa: CASTAQPSGRETQYF
CDR3nt: TGTGCCAGCACCGCACAACCAAGCGGGAGGGAGACCCAGTACTTC

v_gene: TRBV11-2
abundance: once
len: 12
j_gene: TRBJ1-6
d_gene: NA
CDR3aa: CSSSLASSPLHF
CDR3nt: TGTTCCAGCAGCTTAGCTAGTTCACCCCTCCACTTC

v_gene: TRBV7-2
abundance: many
len: 13
j_gene: TRBJ1-1
d_gene: NA
CDR3aa: CASSHDWGTEAFF
CDR3nt: TGTGCCAGCAGCCATGATTGGGGCACTGAAGCTTTCTTT

v_gene: TRBV5-1
abundance: many
len: 15
j_gene: TRBJ1-1
d_gene: NA
CDR3aa: CASSLLDLMNTEAFF
CDR3nt: TGCGCCAGCAGCTTATTGGACCTCATGAACACTGAAGCTTTCTTT

v_gene: TRBV6-1
abundance: once
len: 14
j_gene: TRBJ2-7
d_gene: NA
CDR3aa: CASSGRTESYEQYF
CDR3nt: TGTGCCAGCAGTGGCAGGACAGAGTCCTACGAGCAGTACTTC

v_gene: TRBV10-1
abundance: many
len: 14
j_gene: TRBJ1-1
d_gene: TRBD1
CDR3aa: CASSEGQGITEAFF
CDR3nt: TGCGCCAGCAGTGAAGGACAGGGGATCACTGAAGCTTTCTTT

v_gene: TRBV29-1
abundance: few
len: 11
j_gene: TRBJ1-2
d_gene: NA
CDR3aa: CSVAKTDGYTF
CDR3nt: TGCAGCGTAGCGAAGACAGATGGCTACACCTTC

v_gene: TRBV6-1
abundance: many
len: 12
j_gene: TRBJ1-2
d_gene: NA
CDR3aa: CASSGDNYGYTF
CDR3nt: TGTGCCAGCAGTGGGGACAACTATGGCTACACCTTC